The 18 T cell receptor beta chains below all came from one sample that was sequenced in a study of T cell repertoires in cytomegalovirus infection. TCRdb reprocessed the reads with MiXCR, giving one entry per CDR3 protein. The sample holds hundreds of thousands of distinct CDR3 sequences, around 24% seen once. What was sequenced was CD8+ T cells from PBMCs. The origin of the receptors is a human donor in good health (CMV status not recorded). Some clones in this sample may be carry-over from other donors' samples.

In its sample, this clonotype was seen a few times. J is TRBJ2-5 and V is TRBV20-1, with a tentative D call TRBD2 (5 bases). This CDR3 has 13 amino acids. CDR1 is DFQATT and CDR2 is SNEGSKA in the germline V gene (reference sequence). The V end lost 6 bases, the J end lost 5 bases, and 16 bases lay between the germline ends. The CDR3 is CSAPRDSRETQYF. CDR3 bases: TGCAGTGCCCCGAGGGATTCCAGGGAGACCCAGTACTTC.

In this sample, this clonotype turned up many times. V gene TRBV6-1 combines with J gene TRBJ2-1, with 10 bases lining up with TRBD2. The V and J ends lost 6 bases and 0 bases, in that order; junction bases with no gene match: 2. Germline assignment: CDR1 MNHNS and CDR2 SASEGT. This CDR3 spans 15 amino acids. CDR3 region: CASRERGGSYNEQFF. CDR3 in DNA: TGTGCCAGCAGGGAGCGGGGGGGCTCCTACAATGAGCAGTTCTTC.

This clonotype was seen repeatedly, ten times or more. For the CDR3, the DNA is TGTGCCAGCAGCTTAGACGGTAGTAGAGGGGGCACAGATACGCAGTATTTT. Translating it yields CASSLDGSRGGTDTQYF. V and J are TRBV7-2 and TRBJ2-3; D may correspond to TRBD1 or TRBD2 (5 bases each). CDR3 length: 17 residues. The germline gives CDR1 SGHTA, CDR2 FQGNSA. The ends were cut back, 1 base at V and 1 base at J, with 15 bases in the middle.

As regards this clonotype: This may be a read error, as it is one base from a much larger clone. The genes are TRBV6-5 and TRBJ2-5, with D perhaps assigned TRBD1 or TRBD2 (7 bases each). The CDR3 has 16 residues. The germline CDR1 and CDR2 sequences are MNHEY and SVGAGI. The CDR3 bases are TGTGCCAGCAGCCCAGACCCGACAGGGATGCGGGAGACCCCGTACTTC. Its protein product is CASSPDPTGMRETPYF.

About this clonotype: The conserved closing phenylalanine or tryptophan is absent in this CDR3, likely reflecting a read error. The V and J genes are TRBV4-3 and TRBJ1-5; TRBD1 matches at 10 bases. This CDR3 region has 15 residues. The ends lost 0 bases at V and 9 bases at J; junction bases unmatched: 5. CDR1 and CDR2 (germline): LGHNA, YSLEER. CDR3 in amino acids: CASSQDRDRGRPQHL. CDR3 nucleotide sequence: TGCGCCAGCAGCCAAGATAGGGACAGGGGAAGGCCCCAGCATCTT.

This clonotype was picked up many times. This chain's CDR3 is CASSPTTGTGGYEQYF. CDR3 bases: TGTGCCAGCAGTCCAACGACGGGGACAGGGGGGTACGAGCAGTACTTC. The chain employs TRBV12-3 or TRBV12-4 and TRBJ2-7; 11 bases line up with TRBD1. Trimming removed 5 bases from V and 4 bases from J; junction bases left unmatched: 10. The CDR3 totals 16 residues.

This clonotype was seen repeatedly, ten times or more. The rearrangement links TRBV7-9 to TRBJ2-5, with 13 bases fitting TRBD2. V shed 5 bases and J 0 bases; nucleotides not matched to a gene: 6. The CDR3 extends over 17 amino acids. CDR1 and CDR2 from the germline V gene are SEHNR and FQNEAQ (reference sequence). The CDR3 coding sequence is TGTGCCAGCAGCGCCGGGACTAGCGGGGCCTACCAAGAGACCCAGTACTTC. Encoded protein: CASSAGTSGAYQETQYF.

The table lists this clonotype with many counts. The chain is built from TRBV7-2 and TRBJ1-1; 12 nucleotides align to TRBD1. The V gene's germline CDR1 is SGHTA and CDR2 FQGNSA. Trimming removed 2 bases from V and 2 bases from J; junction bases left unmatched: 6. The CDR3 length is 17 residues. The CDR3 nucleotides read TGTGCCAGCAGCTTAAACCCGGGACAGGGGGCCAACACTGAAGCTTTCTTT. Translating gives CASSLNPGQGANTEAFF.

This clonotype was counted between two and nine times. This chain uses TRBV19 with TRBJ1-1, with D possibly being TRBD1 (6 bases). This CDR3 comprises 16 residues. CDR1 and CDR2 from the germline V gene are LNHDA and SQIVND (reference sequence). V lost 3 bases to trimming and J lost 0 bases, with 14 bases between them. The CDR3 sequence is CASSINTQGMNTEAFF. DNA of the CDR3: TGTGCCAGTAGTATCAACACACAGGGCATGAACACTGAAGCTTTCTTT.

The rearrangement links TRBV27 to TRBJ2-3; 8 bases match TRBD2. Germline CDR1 MNHEY, CDR2 SMNVEV (reference sequence). J lost 5 bases, V lost 5 bases, and 12 bases had no gene match. This CDR3 has 16 residues. The CDR3 DNA reads as TGTGCCAGCAGTCCTCCTGCCGGGGGGGACATAGATACGCAGTATTTT. This gives the protein CASSPPAGGDIDTQYF.

The V call is TRBV25-1, the J call TRBJ1-5; D is undetermined. The CDR3 extends over 12 amino acids. Germline-derived CDR1 and CDR2 are MGHDK and SYGVNS. The V gene lost 3 bases and the J gene lost 4 bases, with 4 bases spanning the gap. The CDR3 DNA reads TGTGCCAGCAGTGATGAGAATCAGCCCCAGCATTTT. Its protein is CASSDENQPQHF.

The chain is built from TRBV29-1 and TRBJ2-1; either TRBD1 or TRBD2 may supply D (5 bases each). Trimming took 1 base from V and 2 from J, leaving 12 bases between them. This CDR3 region has 15 residues. Germline V gene sequence: CDR1 SQVTM, CDR2 ANQGSEA. The CDR3 is CSVEGGSTPYNEQFF. The CDR3 DNA follows: TGCAGCGTTGAAGGGGGGAGCACCCCCTACAATGAGCAGTTCTTC.

The table lists this clonotype with many counts. This chain links TRBV7-2 with TRBJ2-1; maybe TRBD1 (5 bases). V was pared by 1 base and J by 7 bases, with 20 bases between. The CDR3 is 17 amino acids. From germline, CDR1 is SGHTA and CDR2 FQGNSA. In DNA, the CDR3 is TGTGCCAGCAGCTTAGGTGTAGCCCCGAGGCCAGGGAATGAGCAGTTCTTC. Translation gives CASSLGVAPRPGNEQFF.

The J gene is TRBJ2-7, the V gene TRBV7-9; no definite D call. Trimming stripped 1 base from V and 7 bases from J, with 8 bases between. CDR3 length: 12 amino acids. CDR1 and CDR2 from the germline V gene are SEHNR and FQNEAQ (reference sequence). The CDR3 region is CASSLDFREQYV. CDR3 in DNA: TGTGCCAGCAGCTTAGACTTTCGGGAGCAGTACGTC.

This clonotype turned up a few times. The genes are TRBV4-1 and TRBJ2-5; 8 bases agree with TRBD2. The CDR3 consists of 15 residues. The germline V gene encodes CDR1 MGHRA and CDR2 YSYEKL. Germline trimming cut 0 bases from V and 5 bases from J; bases unmatched to any gene: 5. CDR3 sequence (DNA): TGCGCCAGCAGCCAAGATCAAGCGGGGGACGAGACCCAGTACTTC. Translation: CASSQDQAGDETQYF.

A few counts support this clonotype. The chain couples TRBV6-5 to TRBJ2-1; either TRBD1 or TRBD2 may fit D (5 bases each). CDR3 length equals 13 residues. Trimming removed 3 bases at V and 9 bases at J, with 12 bases between. The germline V gene has CDR1 MNHEY and CDR2 SVGAGI. The CDR3 region is CASSYLGTLEQFF. CDR3 nucleotides: TGTGCCAGCAGTTATTTGGGGACCCTTGAGCAGTTCTTC.

This chain uses TRBV6-6 with TRBJ1-2; D gene unclear. The CDR3 is 14 residues long. Germline values: CDR1 MNHNY, CDR2 SVGAGI (reference sequence). V lost 0 bases, J lost 2 bases, and 7 bases lay in between. In DNA, the CDR3 is TGTGCCAGCAGTTACTCGGCGGAGAACTATGGCTACACCTTC. Its translation is CASSYSAENYGYTF.

This clonotype was seen at least ten times. The V call is TRBV7-8, the J call TRBJ2-3; a possible D gene is TRBD2 (5 bases). Germline CDR1 and CDR2: SGHVS and FQNEAQ. This CDR3 spans 17 amino acids. The ends were cut back, 5 bases at V and 2 bases at J, with 20 bases in the middle. The CDR3 nucleotides are TGTGCCAGCAGCGTACCCGGGGAGTATATTGTCACAGATACGCAGTATTTT. Amino acids: CASSVPGEYIVTDTQYF.